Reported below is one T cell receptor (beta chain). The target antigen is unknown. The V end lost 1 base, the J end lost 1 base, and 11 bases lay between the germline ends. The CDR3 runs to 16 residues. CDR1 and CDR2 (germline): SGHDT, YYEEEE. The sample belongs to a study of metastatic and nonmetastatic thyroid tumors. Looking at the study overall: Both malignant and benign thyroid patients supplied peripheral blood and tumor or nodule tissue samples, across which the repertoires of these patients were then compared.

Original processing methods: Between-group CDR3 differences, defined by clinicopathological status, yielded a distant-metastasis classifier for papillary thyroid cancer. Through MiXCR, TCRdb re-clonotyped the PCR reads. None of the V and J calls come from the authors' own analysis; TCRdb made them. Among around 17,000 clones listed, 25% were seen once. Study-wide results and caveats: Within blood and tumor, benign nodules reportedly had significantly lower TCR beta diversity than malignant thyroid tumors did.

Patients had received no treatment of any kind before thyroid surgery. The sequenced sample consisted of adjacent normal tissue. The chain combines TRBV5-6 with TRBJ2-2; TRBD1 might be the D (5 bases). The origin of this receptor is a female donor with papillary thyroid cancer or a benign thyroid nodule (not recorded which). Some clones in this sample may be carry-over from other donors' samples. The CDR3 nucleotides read TGTGCCAGCAGCTTGAGGGGTTTGGAGAACACCGGGGAGCTGTTTTTT. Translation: CASSLRGLENTGELFF.